One sample yielded the 22 T cell receptor beta chains listed below, sequenced in a study of T-cell memory formation after mild COVID-19. TCRdb re-analysed the 5' RACE reads in MiXCR, keeping a single row per CDR3 protein. The sample lists 250,000 to 300,000 distinct CDR3 sequences, 7% to 10% occurring once. The specimen sequenced was PBMCs or a T cell subset sorted from them (not recorded which). The receptors were gathered from a man aged 18 to 30 who had mild COVID-19 (a few samples of this study predate the infection). Cell type and time point are not known.

This clonotype was seen once. The chain combines TRBV12-3 or TRBV12-4 with TRBJ2-3; weak D call: TRBD2 (5 bases). This CDR3 spans 15 amino acids. Trimming pared 7 bases from V and 2 bases from J, leaving 16 bases between. The DNA for the CDR3 is TGTGCCAGCACCCAAGGAGCGGCTTACACAGATACGCAGTATTTT. It is translated as CASTQGAAYTDTQYF.

The genes are TRBV6-5 and TRBJ2-1, with 9 nucleotides matching TRBD2. This CDR3 contains 16 residues. V trimming: 5 bases; J trimming: 8 bases; junction bases outside the gene matches: 13. CDR1 and CDR2 (germline): MNHEY, SVGAGI. The CDR3: CASSISGGSGSDEQFF. The CDR3 bases are TGTGCCAGCAGTATTAGCGGGGGCAGTGGTTCGGATGAGCAGTTCTTC.

In its sample, this clonotype was seen a few times. The CDR3 reads CASSQARGGYEQYV. The DNA of the CDR3 is TGCGCCAGCAGCCAAGCCAGGGGGGGATACGAGCAGTACGTC. The chain is built from TRBV4-1 and TRBJ2-7; D is possibly TRBD1 or TRBD2 (7 bases each). The length of the CDR3 is 14 residues. Germline-derived CDR1 and CDR2 are MGHRA and YSYEKL. V lost 1 base and J 4 bases, leaving 11 bases between the germline ends.

This clonotype came up many times. The chain is built from TRBV5-5 and TRBJ2-1; weak D call: TRBD1 (6 bases). The germline V gene encodes CDR1 SGHKS and CDR2 YYEKEE (reference sequence). Between the trimmed V and J ends, which lost 3 bases and 2 bases, there was a span of 15 bases. The CDR3 is made up of 16 amino acids. The CDR3 region is CASSSRTDSTYNEQFF. The CDR3 region has the DNA TGTGCCAGCAGCTCCCGGACAGACAGTACCTACAATGAGCAGTTCTTC.

In its sample, this clonotype was seen many times. This chain uses TRBV20-1 with TRBJ2-7; the match to TRBD1 covers 7 bases. V lost 5 bases and J lost 0; bases outside the gene matches: 4. Germline lookup yields CDR1 DFQATT and CDR2 SNEGSKA (reference sequence). The CDR3 runs 13 residues. The CDR3 DNA sequence: TGCAGTGCTCTGGACAGGAACTCCTACGAGCAGTACGTC. Residues: CSALDRNSYEQYV.

This clonotype was counted a few times. This rearrangement joins TRBV10-3 to TRBJ2-3; D uncertain. Germline values: CDR1 ENHRY, CDR2 SYGVKD. Between the trimmed V and J ends, which lost 0 bases and 6 bases, there was a span of 10 bases. The CDR3 is 14 residues long. The CDR3 loop reads CAISESTPTDTQYF. CDR3 DNA sequence: TGTGCCATCAGTGAGTCGACCCCCACCGATACGCAGTATTTT.

This clonotype came up a few times. The chain uses TRBV24-1 and TRBJ2-2; 14 bases fit TRBD2. The germline CDR1 and CDR2 sequences are KGHDR and SFDVKD. CDR3 length equals 19 residues. J gave up 0 bases and V 4 bases, and 6 bases lay outside the gene matches. CDR3 nucleotides: TGTGCCACCAGTGAGTCCGGGACTAGCGGGGGAACGAACACCGGGGAGCTGTTTTTT. Translation gives CATSESGTSGGTNTGELFF.

The chain recombines TRBV7-2 with TRBJ2-7; 8 bases line up with TRBD1. The V gene's germline CDR1 is SGHTA and CDR2 FQGNSA. The CDR3 spans 13 residues. V gave up 5 bases and J gave up 4 bases; unmatched junction bases: 4. This chain's CDR3 is CASSDGQGYEQYV. The CDR3 DNA reads as TGTGCCAGCAGCGACGGACAGGGTTACGAGCAGTACGTC.

Only a few counts were recorded for this clonotype. The chain couples TRBV11-3 to TRBJ2-2; D remains unclear. V lost 5 bases to trimming and J lost 5 bases, with 15 bases between them. Germline loops: CDR1 SGHNT, CDR2 YENEEA. This CDR3 region has 15 residues. The CDR3 DNA reads TGTGCCAGCAGCCCGGGCCCTAGAAGGACCGGGGAGCTGTTTTTT. Its protein is CASSPGPRRTGELFF.

V gene TRBV19 combines with J gene TRBJ1-1; possibly TRBD1 for D (5 bases). Trimming left V 3 bases short and J 1 base short, with 21 bases between. Looked up from germline, CDR1 is LNHDA and CDR2 is SQIVND (reference sequence). This CDR3 contains 18 residues. CDR3 loop: CASSIYPGRTDENTEAFF. The CDR3 DNA reads TGTGCCAGTAGTATCTACCCGGGACGGACCGATGAGAACACTGAAGCTTTCTTT.

The rearrangement joins TRBV6-5 to TRBJ2-5; D perhaps matches TRBD1 (6 bases). The length of the CDR3 is 13 residues. The ends were cut back, 7 bases at V and 4 bases at J, with 13 bases in the middle. The germline V gene encodes CDR1 MNHEY and CDR2 SVGAGI. The CDR3 is CASTRGPGETQYF. The CDR3 DNA is TGTGCCAGCACCAGGGGCCCCGGAGAGACCCAGTACTTC.

This clonotype was detected a few times. The J gene is TRBJ2-5, the V gene TRBV5-1, with D uncertain. The V end lost 4 bases, the J end lost 5 bases, and 15 bases lay between the germline ends. Looked up from germline, CDR1 is SGHRS and CDR2 is YFSETQ. The CDR3 consists of 14 residues. CDR3 loop: CASSDLGARETQYF. CDR3 DNA: TGCGCCAGCAGCGACCTTGGCGCCCGGGAGACCCAGTACTTC. Using reference TRBV5-1 and TRBJ2-5 for the parts outside the CDR3, the full variable domain is KAGVTQTPRYLIKTRGQQVTLSCSPISGHRSVSWYQQTPGQGLQFLFEYFSETQRNKGNFPGRFSGRQFSNSRSEMNVSTLELGDSALYLCASSDLGARETQYFGPGTRLLVL.

CDR3 sequence: CASSELAGANYGYTF. DNA of the CDR3: TGTGCCAGCAGTGAGCTGGCAGGAGCTAACTATGGCTACACCTTC. J is TRBJ1-2 and V is TRBV6-1; D is unclear. The V gene's germline CDR1 is MNHNS and CDR2 SASEGT. This CDR3 has 15 amino acids. V was pared by 3 bases and J by 0 bases, with 11 bases between.

The rearrangement uses TRBV12-3 or TRBV12-4 and TRBJ2-7, with D perhaps TRBD1 or TRBD2 (5 bases each). CDR3 length: 14 residues. This CDR3 is CDSSAGAGTYEQYV. The DNA of the CDR3 is TGTGACAGCAGTGCCGGGGCTGGGACCTACGAGCAGTACGTC.

The chain is built from TRBV7-2 and TRBJ1-1, with D unresolved. Trimming cost V 8 bases and J 11 bases, with 15 bases left between them. The germline V gene has CDR1 SGHTA and CDR2 FQGNSA. This CDR3 region has 11 residues. CDR3 residues: CASAVFLSAFF. The DNA for the CDR3 is TGTGCCAGCGCAGTCTTCCTGAGCGCTTTCTTT.

This clonotype has just a few counts. This chain links TRBV5-1 with TRBJ2-1; D perhaps matches TRBD2 (6 bases). CDR1 and CDR2 from the germline V gene are SGHRS and YFSETQ. Trimming removed 0 bases from V and 3 bases from J, with 13 bases in between. This CDR3 has 16 amino acids. The CDR3 DNA is TGCGCCAGCAGCTTGGGGGACTCCAATAACTACAATGAGCAGTTCTTC. Its translation is CASSLGDSNNYNEQFF.

The chain combines TRBV5-1 with TRBJ2-7, with D unresolved. The CDR3 covers 14 residues. V was cut by 2 bases and J by 2 bases, with 11 bases left in between. The germline gives CDR1 SGHRS, CDR2 YFSETQ. CDR3 region: CASSLGSMPYEQYF. The CDR3 region has the DNA TGCGCCAGCAGCTTAGGATCCATGCCCTACGAGCAGTACTTC.

This clonotype was found many times. The rearrangement joins TRBV4-2 to TRBJ2-6, with D tentatively TRBD2 (6 bases). The CDR3 runs to 18 residues. V was trimmed by 3 bases and J by 1 base, leaving 16 bases between them. CDR1 and CDR2 from the germline V gene are LGHNA and YNFKEQ. CDR3 nucleotide sequence: TGTGCCAGCAGCCAGACTGTGCAGGCGGGATCTGGGGCCAACGTCCTGACTTTC. It yields the protein CASSQTVQAGSGANVLTF.

This clonotype was observed many times. The V gene is TRBV10-3, the J gene TRBJ2-1; D not resolved. CDR1 and CDR2 (germline): ENHRY, SYGVKD. With 0 bases removed from V and 5 bases from J, the gap between germline ends came to 11 bases. The CDR3 length is 15 residues. The CDR3 nucleotides read TGTGCCATCAGTGAGTCGATAGGGTCTCACAATGAGCAGTTCTTC. Translated, it gives CAISESIGSHNEQFF.

At least ten counts were recorded for this clonotype. The chain recombines TRBV10-3 with TRBJ2-5; D gene unclear. Germline V gene lookup returns CDR1 ENHRY and CDR2 SYGVKD. Trimming pared 3 bases from V and 8 bases from J, leaving 7 bases between. The CDR3 has 11 residues. The CDR3, as DNA: TGTGCCATCAGTGATGGGTTAACCCAGTACTTC. Translating it yields CAISDGLTQYF.

At least ten counts were recorded for this clonotype. The chain links TRBV15 to TRBJ2-5; D gene uncertain. Germline loops: CDR1 LNHNV, CDR2 YYDKDF (reference sequence). The CDR3 covers 14 residues. V shed 0 bases and J shed 0 bases, with 5 bases lying between them. The CDR3 DNA reads as TGTGCCACCAGCAGAGATCAAAACCAAGAGACCCAGTACTTC. Its translation is CATSRDQNQETQYF.

The J gene is TRBJ2-1, the V gene TRBV20-1, with D possibly TRBD1 on 5 matching bases. The CDR3 totals 14 residues. V lost 5 bases, J lost 3 bases, and 14 bases lay in between. Germline values: CDR1 DFQATT, CDR2 SNEGSKA (reference sequence). The CDR3 DNA reads as TGCAGTGCTCGGTCAGGGCTTAACTACAATGAGCAGTTCTTC. Translated, it gives CSARSGLNYNEQFF.